This T cell receptor (beta chain) was sequenced during a study of T cells in tuberculosis. The CDR3 sequence is 13 residues long. V was clipped by 4 bases and J by 7 bases, with 14 bases between them. Germline-derived CDR1 and CDR2 are SQVTM and ANQGSEA. Produced via immunoSEQ multiplex PCR; TCRdb's table is partial and in-frame only. The profile covers around 50,000 clones, with nearly 90% appearing a single time and 21% taken by the ten largest. Sorting used thawed, overnight-rested PBMC stained with anti-CD3, a viability dye and GMM-loaded CD1B tetramer. CD1B tetramers were loaded with Rhodococcus equi-derived C32 glucose monomycolate.

The sequencing input was CD1b-GMM tetramer-negative cells sorted from PBMCs. The TCR was taken from an adult woman with latent tuberculosis. V and J are TRBV29-1 and TRBJ1-5, with D tentatively TRBD1 (6 bases). The CDR3 bases are TGCAGCGTTGGAGGGGGGAGGGACCAGCCCCAGCATTTT. It encodes CSVGGGRDQPQHF.